This entry concerns a single T cell receptor (beta chain). TCRdb's copy holds only in-frame clones and misses some; the assay was immunoSEQ multiplex PCR. Of tens of thousands of clones listed, roughly 92% were seen once; the top ten hold over 0.65%. The sample belongs to a study of T cell clonotyping in hematopoietic cell transplantation. The length of the CDR3 is 14 residues. The V gene lost 5 bases and the J gene lost 0 bases, with 10 bases spanning the gap. The germline V gene encodes CDR1 LNHDA and CDR2 SQIVND (reference sequence). The receptor was derived from a woman between 50 and 59 years old in good health. Some clones in this sample may be carry-over from other donors' samples. Sequenced sample: peripheral blood mononuclear cells. V gene TRBV19 combines with J gene TRBJ1-1, with a possible D match to TRBD1 (5 bases). CDR3 amino acids: CASSFQDMNTEAFF. The CDR3 DNA sequence: TGTGCCAGTAGTTTCCAGGACATGAACACTGAAGCTTTCTTT.